This T cell receptor (beta chain) was identified during a study of glioma-infiltrating T cells after dendritic cell vaccination. The CDR3 consists of 15 residues. Losses at the gene ends were 6 bases for V and 0 bases for J; bases not matched to a gene: 5. Germline CDR1 is SGHRS and CDR2 is YFSETQ. Assay: immunoSEQ multiplex PCR; the TCRdb copy retains only in-frame clones and omits some. The table lists around 96,000 clones, over 60% of them singletons, with under 7% in the top ten. Patients had residual fresh-frozen tumor tissue and more than two years of survival data. The sample here was blood, taken before dendritic cell vaccination. The clonotype originates from a human donor with glioblastoma. The chain carries TRBV5-1 and TRBJ2-3, with 9 bases lining up with TRBD1. In DNA form, the CDR3 reads TGCGCCAGCACGAGGACAGGGGCAAGCACAGATACGCAGTATTTT. Translated, it gives CASTRTGASTDTQYF.